These 14 T cell receptor beta chains were all obtained from the same sample, sequenced in a study of cytomegalovirus exposure and HLA in healthy donors. The PCR had 60 Vbeta and 13 Jbeta primers. Generated by immunoSEQ multiplex PCR, the TCRdb table keeps only in-frame clones and is missing some. The repertoire holds about 98,000 clones, with 55% to 75% as singletons. The sequenced sample consisted of PBMCs. The origin of the receptors is a man between 50 and 59 years old in good health and CMV-seronegative.

The J gene is TRBJ2-3, the V gene TRBV27, with 9 bases lining up with TRBD2. The V and J ends lost 7 bases and 4 bases, in that order; junction bases with no gene match: 15. The CDR3 contains 17 residues. Looked up from germline, CDR1 is MNHEY and CDR2 is SMNVEV (reference sequence). CDR3 in amino acids: CASTVHLAGKGPDTQYF. CDR3 DNA: TGTGCCAGCACCGTACATCTAGCGGGAAAGGGTCCAGATACGCAGTATTTT.

The chain combines TRBV28 with TRBJ1-1; the D is unclear. Germline V gene sequence: CDR1 MDHEN, CDR2 SYDVKM. The V and J ends lost 4 bases and 9 bases respectively, with 9 bases between them. The CDR3 contains 11 residues. The DNA for the CDR3 is TGTGCCAGCAGTTACCGGGTGCAAGCTTTCTTT. Its translation is CASSYRVQAFF.

The J gene is TRBJ2-7, the V gene TRBV4-1, with 12 bases matching TRBD1. Germline loops: CDR1 MGHRA, CDR2 YSYEKL. The V and J ends lost 1 base and 7 bases, in that order; junction bases with no gene match: 5. CDR3 length: 15 amino acids. DNA for the CDR3: TGCGCCAGCAGCCAAGCCGGGACAGGGGGCTGGGAGCAGTACTTC. This encodes CASSQAGTGGWEQYF.

The rearrangement links TRBV7-2 to TRBJ2-1; 8 positions match TRBD2. Germline assignment: CDR1 SGHTA and CDR2 FQGNSA. The CDR3 is 16 residues long. V shed 5 bases, J shed 4 bases, and the junction held 10 bases outside the gene matches. CDR3 in amino acids: CASSVVGAGAYNEQFF. The CDR3 DNA follows: TGTGCCAGCAGCGTCGTGGGAGCGGGGGCGTACAATGAGCAGTTCTTC.

The rearrangement uses TRBV10-3 and TRBJ2-2; TRBD2 agrees at 10 bases. This CDR3 is 15 amino acids long. The V gene end was trimmed by 5 bases and the J gene end by 7 bases; junction bases not matched to a gene: 7. The V gene's germline CDR1 is ENHRY and CDR2 SYGVKD. The CDR3 region has the DNA TGTGCCATCAGTAAAGGACTAGCGGAGGGCGGGGAGCTGTTTTTT. It is translated as CAISKGLAEGGELFF.

This chain joins TRBV30 and TRBJ1-4, with D maybe TRBD1 (6 bases). The germline V gene encodes CDR1 GTSNPN and CDR2 SVGIG (reference sequence). This CDR3 is 15 amino acids long. Trimming left V 2 bases short and J 8 bases short, with 18 bases between. This CDR3 is CAWSPISTGKEKLFF. The CDR3 DNA sequence: TGTGCCTGGAGTCCAATTTCAACAGGGAAGGAAAAACTGTTTTTT. The whole variable domain, filled in from reference TRBV30 and TRBJ1-4, reads SQTIHQWPATLVQPVGSPLSLECTVEGTSNPNLYWYRQAAGRGLQLLFYSVGIGQISSEVPQNLSASRPQDRQFILSSKKLLLSDSGFYLCAWSPISTGKEKLFFGSGTQLSVL.

A few counts support this clone. This chain connects TRBV13 to TRBJ2-5; weak D call: TRBD2 (5 bases). Germline V CDR1 and CDR2: PRHDT, FYEKMQ (reference sequence). The CDR3 covers 14 residues. V lost 5 bases and J lost 2, with 12 bases in between. CDR3 in amino acids: CASSTAGEQETQYF. The CDR3 region has the DNA TGTGCCAGCAGCACGGCGGGTGAACAAGAGACCCAGTACTTC.

The chain combines TRBV7-6 with TRBJ1-6; tentatively, D is TRBD1 (5 bases). The germline CDR1 and CDR2 sequences are SGHVS and FNYEAQ. CDR3 size: 14 residues. The V end was cut by 5 bases, the J end by 8 bases, with 13 bases between. The CDR3 reads CASSVRRGDSPLHF. CDR3 coding DNA: TGTGCCAGCAGCGTTCGAAGGGGCGATTCACCCCTCCACTTT.

This clone was seen repeatedly, ten times or more. The rearrangement links TRBV2 to TRBJ1-5; 8 nucleotides agree with TRBD1. The CDR3 totals 15 residues. V dropped 10 bases and J dropped 3; count of bases not matched to a gene: 11. CDR1 SNHLY and CDR2 FYNNEI come from the germline V gene. The CDR3 sequence is CATARTGFTNQPQHF. The CDR3 nucleotides read TGTGCCACCGCACGGACAGGGTTTACCAATCAGCCCCAGCATTTT.

V usage is TRBV4-1 and J usage is TRBJ1-2; perhaps TRBD1 as D (6 bases). The CDR3 is 15 amino acids. The ends were cut back, 2 bases at V and 4 bases at J, with 14 bases in the middle. The germline CDR1 and CDR2 sequences are MGHRA and YSYEKL. CDR3 residues: CASSQLGGLGYGYTF. The CDR3, as DNA: TGCGCCAGCAGCCAATTGGGGGGGCTAGGCTATGGCTACACCTTC.

V is TRBV21-1 and J is TRBJ2-7; the table gives TRBD2 as D, unverified against the DNA. TRBV21-1 is a pseudogene. The CDR3 spans 14 residues. This CDR3 is CASSPPHGGGEQYF. The CDR3 bases are TGTGCCAGCAGCCCGCCTCATGGGGGAGGCGAGCAGTACTTC.

The chain has TRBV6-1 and TRBJ1-4; D is unclear. V was shortened by 4 bases and J by 7 bases, with 13 bases between the two germline ends. CDR1 and CDR2 from the germline V gene are MNHNS and SASEGT. CDR3 length: 14 residues. The CDR3 spells CASSGGLTGEKLFF. The CDR3 DNA is TGTGCCAGCAGTGGAGGACTTACCGGTGAAAAACTGTTTTTT.

This chain uses TRBV2 with TRBJ2-7, with 8 nucleotides matching TRBD2. CDR3 length equals 15 residues. The germline V gene has CDR1 SNHLY and CDR2 FYNNEI. After removal of 1 base from V and 4 bases from J, the junction contained 6 bases not matched to a gene. In nucleotides, the CDR3 is TGTGCCAGCAGTGAAGGAGGCGGGAGGACTTACGAGCAGTACTTC. Residues: CASSEGGGRTYEQYF.

V is TRBV5-4 and J is TRBJ2-1; 10 bases map to TRBD2. CDR3 length: 19 residues. The J segment lost 0 bases and the V segment lost 2 bases, leaving 11 bases of the junction unmatched. CDR1 and CDR2 from the germline V gene are SGHNT and YYREEE (reference sequence). The CDR3 region is CASSFKLLAGVFSYNEQFF. CDR3 nucleotides: TGTGCCAGCAGCTTTAAGTTGCTAGCGGGAGTTTTCTCCTACAATGAGCAGTTCTTC.